These 13 T cell receptor beta chains came from one sample sequenced in a study of blood T cell repertoires in COVID-19. Assay: immunoSEQ multiplex PCR; the TCRdb copy retains only in-frame clones and omits some. The sample holds some 460,000 clones, roughly 89% seen once. The sample consisted of peripheral blood. These receptor sequences come from a woman between 25 and 40 years old with acute or convalescent COVID-19.

V and J are TRBV6-5 and TRBJ2-6; D unresolved. CDR1 is MNHEY and CDR2 is SVGAGI in the germline V gene. There are 15 residues in the CDR3. V lost 6 bases and J lost 3, with 12 bases in between. CDR3 coding DNA: TGTGCCAGCAGCCGCTCGACGGGTGGGGCCAACGTCCTGACTTTC. Translating gives CASSRSTGGANVLTF.

The chain joins TRBV19 to TRBJ2-2; TRBD1 aligns across 9 bases. The CDR3 spans 14 residues. The J segment lost 8 bases and the V segment lost 4 bases, leaving 5 bases of the junction unmatched. Germline V gene lookup returns CDR1 LNHDA and CDR2 SQIVND (reference sequence). CDR3 nucleotides: TGTGCCAGTAGTACCCACAGGGGGCGTGGGGAGCTGTTTTTT. It is translated as CASSTHRGRGELFF.

The chain carries TRBV10-2 and TRBJ1-2; no firm D call. Per the germline V gene, CDR1 is WSHSY and CDR2 is SAAADI. This CDR3 region has 13 residues. V was shortened by 7 bases and J by 3 bases, with 12 bases between the two germline ends. The CDR3 here is CASTQRQDYGYTF. The CDR3 coding sequence is TGCGCCAGCACACAGAGACAAGACTATGGCTACACCTTC.

V gene TRBV12-3 or TRBV12-4 combines with J gene TRBJ1-6; the D gene is possibly TRBD1 (5 bases). There are 12 residues in the CDR3. V lost 8 bases to trimming and J lost 9 bases, with 11 bases between them. This CDR3 reads CASRGGTSPLHF. In DNA, the CDR3 is TGTGCCAGCCGGGGGGGGACTTCACCCCTCCACTTT.

The sample holds a few counts of this clone. This chain connects TRBV2 to TRBJ1-3, with 9 bases identical to TRBD1. Germline V gene data show CDR1 as SNHLY and CDR2 as FYNNEI. This CDR3 comprises 15 residues. V shed 6 bases and J 4 bases; nucleotides not matched to a gene: 7. CDR3 coding DNA: TGTGCCAGCAGACAACAGGGGGCAGCGGGAAACACCATATATTTT. Translation gives CASRQQGAAGNTIYF.

The CDR3 nucleotides are TGTGCCAGCAGCCTCGGGACTAGCGGGGCCCACGAGCAGTACTTC. This codes for CASSLGTSGAHEQYF. The genes are TRBV6-5 and TRBJ2-7, with 13 bases aligning to TRBD2. Germline values: CDR1 MNHEY, CDR2 SVGAGI. V dropped 6 bases and J dropped 5; count of bases not matched to a gene: 7. The CDR3 runs 15 residues.

The chain carries TRBV28 and TRBJ2-7; D is perhaps TRBD2 (5 bases). The CDR3 contains 13 residues. Germline V gives CDR1 MDHEN, CDR2 SYDVKM. V shed 5 bases and J shed 5 bases, with 13 bases lying between them. Here the CDR3 reads CASSALPGNEQYF. In DNA, the CDR3 is TGTGCCAGCAGTGCCCTCCCGGGGAACGAGCAGTACTTC.

The rearrangement uses TRBV5-1 and TRBJ1-3, with D tentatively TRBD1 (5 bases). Trimming shortened V by 4 bases and J by 4 bases, and 15 bases separated the two germline ends. The germline V gene encodes CDR1 SGHRS and CDR2 YFSETQ. This CDR3 is built from 15 residues. The CDR3 region has the DNA TGCGCCAGCAGCCTCGCGGGGGTTGTAGGAAACACCATATATTTT. Protein product: CASSLAGVVGNTIYF. Filled out from reference TRBV5-1 and TRBJ1-3, the complete variable domain reads KAGVTQTPRYLIKTRGQQVTLSCSPISGHRSVSWYQQTPGQGLQFLFEYFSETQRNKGNFPGRFSGRQFSNSRSEMNVSTLELGDSALYLCASSLAGVVGNTIYFGEGSWLTVV.

V usage is TRBV11-2 and J usage is TRBJ1-1, with a tentative D call TRBD1 (5 bases). The CDR3 has 13 residues. The ends were cut back, 5 bases at V and 5 bases at J, with 12 bases in the middle. The germline V gene encodes CDR1 SGHAT and CDR2 FQNNGV. DNA for the CDR3: TGTGCCAGCAGCCAAGGGGCTGGTACTGAAGCTTTCTTT. Translation gives CASSQGAGTEAFF.

This chain joins TRBV7-6 and TRBJ1-4, with a weak D call TRBD1 (5 bases). Deletions cut 3 bases from V and 1 base from J, with 9 bases between. CDR3 length: 15 amino acids. CDR1 SGHVS and CDR2 FNYEAQ come from the germline V gene. CDR3 protein: CASSLGTLTNEKLFF. As DNA, the CDR3 is TGTGCCAGCAGCTTGGGGACTTTAACTAATGAAAAACTGTTTTTT.

The chain carries TRBV2 and TRBJ1-4; weak D call: TRBD1 (6 bases). This CDR3 contains 13 residues. Germline CDR1 and CDR2: SNHLY and FYNNEI. V lost 6 bases, J lost 8 bases, and 13 bases lay in between. In nucleotides, the CDR3 is TGTGCCAGCAGGGGGACACCAGGGGAAAAACTGTTTTTT. Translation gives CASRGTPGEKLFF.

This chain connects TRBV12-3 or TRBV12-4 to TRBJ1-2; possible D gene TRBD1, 5 bases. V was cut by 5 bases and J by 3 bases, with 10 bases left in between. The CDR3 is 13 residues long. CDR3 sequence: CASSVGQDYGYTF. For the CDR3, the DNA is TGTGCCAGCAGTGTGGGGCAAGACTATGGCTACACCTTC.

The chain employs TRBV28 and TRBJ1-2; the D gene is possibly TRBD1 (5 bases). The CDR3 is 13 residues long. V shed 3 bases and J shed 4 bases, with 9 bases lying between them. Germline V CDR1 and CDR2: MDHEN, SYDVKM. CDR3 amino acids: CASSFPQGYGYTF. CDR3 nucleotide sequence: TGTGCCAGCAGTTTTCCCCAGGGCTATGGCTACACCTTC.